A selection of T cell receptor beta chains follows, all from one sample in a study of blood T cell repertoires in COVID-19. Sequencing used immunoSEQ multiplex PCR; TCRdb keeps in-frame clones, though not all of them. The sample records 100,000 to 110,000 clones, 85% being singletons. Source material: peripheral blood. The origin of the receptors is a man aged 50 to 60 with active or convalescent COVID-19. Each CDR3 is given with its conserved first and last residue. The order of the fields is V gene, D gene, clone size, J gene, CDR3 protein, CDR3 DNA. The D gene is left open where the match is weak. Where a row states a size, it is once, few, many or the class of an expanded clone; other rows omit it.

v_gene: TRBV15
d_gene: TRBD1
abundance: NA
j_gene: TRBJ2-5
CDR3aa: CATSRRGQGHQTQYF
CDR3nt: TGTGCCACCAGCAGAAGGGGACAGGGTCACCAGACCCAGTACTTC

v_gene: TRBV4-1
d_gene: TRBD2
abundance: few
j_gene: TRBJ2-4
CDR3aa: CASSQEGAREGRIQYF
CDR3nt: TGCGCCAGCAGCCAAGAAGGAGCGCGGGAGGGCCGCATTCAGTACTTC

v_gene: TRBV5-4
d_gene: TRBD2
abundance: NA
j_gene: TRBJ2-3
CDR3aa: CASSRAGGGVTDTQYF
CDR3nt: TGTGCCAGCAGCAGAGCGGGAGGGGGCGTCACAGATACGCAGTATTTT

v_gene: TRBV10-1
d_gene: TRBD2
abundance: NA
j_gene: TRBJ2-2
CDR3aa: CASSDTSGENAGELFF
CDR3nt: TGCGCCAGCAGTGATACTAGCGGGGAAAACGCCGGGGAGCTGTTTTTT

v_gene: TRBV24-1
d_gene: NA
abundance: NA
j_gene: TRBJ1-2
CDR3aa: CATTGGGYTF
CDR3nt: TGTGCCACCACCGGGGGGGGCTACACCTTC

v_gene: TRBV6-2/TRBV6-3
d_gene: NA
abundance: once
j_gene: TRBJ2-4
CDR3aa: CASSGPNVQYF
CDR3nt: TGTGCCAGCAGTGGGCCGAACGTTCAGTACTTC

v_gene: TRBV9
d_gene: NA
abundance: NA
j_gene: TRBJ2-5
CDR3aa: CASSRRGAGETQYF
CDR3nt: TGTGCCAGCAGCCGCCGCGGGGCGGGGGAGACCCAGTACTTC

v_gene: TRBV5-4
d_gene: NA
abundance: NA
j_gene: TRBJ2-7
CDR3aa: CASSEPGIYEQYF
CDR3nt: TGTGCCAGCAGCGAACCGGGAATTTACGAGCAGTACTTC

v_gene: TRBV12-3/TRBV12-4
d_gene: NA
abundance: NA
j_gene: TRBJ1-1
CDR3aa: CASTHMNTEAFF
CDR3nt: TGTGCCAGCACCCACATGAACACTGAAGCTTTCTTT

v_gene: TRBV7-2
d_gene: NA
abundance: NA
j_gene: TRBJ1-5
CDR3aa: CASSYRNDQPQHF
CDR3nt: TGTGCCAGCAGCTACAGGAATGATCAGCCCCAGCATTTT

v_gene: TRBV24-1
d_gene: NA
abundance: NA
j_gene: TRBJ1-4
CDR3aa: CATSEKGEKLFF
CDR3nt: TGTGCCACCAGTGAAAAGGGGGAAAAACTGTTTTTT

v_gene: TRBV18
d_gene: TRBD2
abundance: NA
j_gene: TRBJ2-5
CDR3aa: CASSRRLAGEGRETQYF
CDR3nt: TGTGCCAGCTCACGTCGACTAGCGGGAGAGGGTAGGGAGACCCAGTACTTC

v_gene: TRBV7-8
d_gene: NA
abundance: NA
j_gene: TRBJ1-1
CDR3aa: CASSLVSGNTEAFF
CDR3nt: TGTGCCAGCAGCTTAGTTTCCGGGAACACTGAAGCTTTCTTT

v_gene: TRBV6-5
d_gene: NA
abundance: NA
j_gene: TRBJ1-1
CDR3aa: CASSLENGARTEAFF
CDR3nt: TGTGCCAGCAGTTTGGAAAATGGGGCACGCACTGAAGCTTTCTTT

v_gene: TRBV5-1
d_gene: NA
abundance: NA
j_gene: TRBJ2-2
CDR3aa: CASSLRASGELFF
CDR3nt: TGCGCCAGCAGCTTGAGAGCGTCCGGGGAGCTGTTTTTT

v_gene: TRBV6-6
d_gene: NA
abundance: NA
j_gene: TRBJ1-2
CDR3aa: CASSRPRTDYYGYTF
CDR3nt: TGTGCCAGCAGCCGCCCCCGGACAGATTACTATGGCTACACCTTC

v_gene: TRBV28
d_gene: NA
abundance: NA
j_gene: TRBJ1-2
CDR3aa: CASSLDSLYGYTF
CDR3nt: TGTGCCAGCAGTTTAGATAGCCTCTATGGCTACACCTTC

v_gene: TRBV19
d_gene: TRBD1
abundance: NA
j_gene: TRBJ2-2
CDR3aa: CASSGQGSGELFF
CDR3nt: TGTGCCAGTAGTGGACAGGGTAGCGGGGAGCTGTTTTTT

v_gene: TRBV2
d_gene: NA
abundance: NA
j_gene: TRBJ1-5
CDR3aa: CASSDSGGQPQHF
CDR3nt: TGTGCCAGCAGTGATTCGGGGGGTCAGCCCCAGCATTTT

v_gene: TRBV12-3/TRBV12-4
d_gene: NA
abundance: NA
j_gene: TRBJ1-1
CDR3aa: CASSLIEGEAFF
CDR3nt: TGTGCCAGCAGTTTGATCGAGGGCGAAGCTTTCTTT

v_gene: TRBV24-1
d_gene: NA
abundance: NA
j_gene: TRBJ2-4
CDR3aa: CATSDYRVENIQYF
CDR3nt: TGTGCCACCAGTGATTACAGGGTTGAAAACATTCAGTACTTC

v_gene: TRBV2
d_gene: NA
abundance: NA
j_gene: TRBJ1-5
CDR3aa: CASNNGEGNQPQHF
CDR3nt: TGTGCCAGCAATAATGGGGAGGGCAATCAGCCCCAGCATTTT